The 5 T cell receptor beta chains reported below all come from one sample, sequenced in a study of cytomegalovirus exposure and HLA in healthy donors. The PCR had 60 Vbeta and 13 Jbeta primers. TCRdb's table, derived via immunoSEQ multiplex PCR, lists solely in-frame clones and lacks some. This repertoire shows more than 110,000 clones, around 80% found once; its top ten account for about 2.2%. Source material: PBMCs. All receptors derive from a man aged 25-40 years in good health and CMV-seronegative.

CDR3 amino acids: CASRLARTGVGREAFF. The CDR3 DNA reads as TGTGCCAGCAGGCTTGCCCGGACAGGGGTGGGCCGTGAAGCTTTCTTT. This chain joins TRBV27 and TRBJ1-1; 9 bases agree with TRBD1. Germline CDR1 MNHEY, CDR2 SMNVEV (reference sequence). The ends lost 6 bases at V and 7 bases at J; junction bases unmatched: 15. The CDR3 runs to 16 residues.

In regard to this clone: Compared with germline, one end of the junction differs, possibly owing to a read error. The V call is TRBV7-7, the J call TRBJ2-5; 15 nucleotides line up with TRBD2. The CDR3 contains 16 residues. Germline loops: CDR1 SSHAT, CDR2 FNYEAQ (reference sequence). CDR3 DNA: TGTGCTAGCAGCGTCGGACTAGCGGGGGGGAAAGAGACCCAGTACTTC. This sequence encodes CASSVGLAGGKETQYF.

The table lists this clone with a few counts. The chain links TRBV7-7 to TRBJ2-1; 8 nucleotides match TRBD1. After removal of 0 bases from V and 7 bases from J, the junction contained 5 bases not matched to a gene. The CDR3 is 15 residues long. CDR1 and CDR2 from the germline V gene are SSHAT and FNYEAQ (reference sequence). The CDR3 loop is CASSLAGQGLNEQFF. As DNA, the CDR3 is TGTGCCAGCAGCTTAGCAGGACAGGGTCTAAATGAGCAGTTCTTC.

The CDR3 DNA sequence: TGCGCCAGCAGTGACCCAGGGCCAGGGGCCAACGTCCTGACTTTC. Amino acid sequence: CASSDPGPGANVLTF. The genes are TRBV10-1 and TRBJ2-6; D is perhaps TRBD1 (5 bases). The CDR3 covers 15 residues. Between the trimmed V and J ends, which lost 3 bases and 4 bases, there was a span of 10 bases. The germline V gene has CDR1 WNHNN and CDR2 SYGVQD (reference sequence).

The chain uses TRBV14 and TRBJ1-1; no clear D gene. The CDR3 has 13 residues. CDR1 is SGHDN, CDR2 FVKESK, per germline. Trimming took 4 bases from V and 3 from J, leaving 9 bases between them. DNA of the CDR3: TGTGCCAGCAGCCTCACGCGCTACACTGAAGCTTTCTTT. Its protein product is CASSLTRYTEAFF.